What follows are 11 T cell receptor beta chains derived from one specimen sequenced in a study of cytomegalovirus exposure and HLA in healthy donors. Assay: immunoSEQ multiplex PCR; the TCRdb copy retains only in-frame clones and omits some. The table lists more than 80,000 clones, approximately 90% of them singletons. The sample consisted of PBMCs. All receptors derive from a young woman in good health and CMV-seropositive.

This chain uses TRBV28 with TRBJ1-5, with D hard to call. The CDR3 contains 15 residues. Germline CDR1 and CDR2: MDHEN and SYDVKM. Trimming pared 3 bases from V and 3 bases from J, leaving 12 bases between. The CDR3 nucleotides read TGTGCCAGCAGTTTGGCCACGGGTCTCAATCAGCCCCAGCATTTT. It is translated as CASSLATGLNQPQHF.

The V and J genes are TRBV7-9 and TRBJ1-2, with a possible D match to TRBD1 (6 bases). The germline gives CDR1 SEHNR, CDR2 FQNEAQ (reference sequence). This CDR3 has 14 residues. V dropped 1 base and J dropped 8 bases, with 14 bases sitting between them. The CDR3 DNA is TGTGCCAGCAGCTTAGATCAGGGGCTAGGGGGCTACACCTTC. Residues: CASSLDQGLGGYTF. Variable domain in full (rest from reference TRBV7-9 and TRBJ1-2): DTGVSQNPRHKITKRGQNVTFRCDPISEHNRLYWYRQTLGQGPEFLTYFQNEAQLEKSRLLSDRFSAERPKGSFSTLEIQRTEQGDSAMYLCASSLDQGLGGYTFGSGTRLTVV.

The CDR3 DNA follows: TGTGCCAGCAGCTTAGGAGAGCGGGTGGGGGAGACCCAGTACTTC. The encoded protein is CASSLGERVGETQYF. V is TRBV7-8 and J is TRBJ2-5, with D tentatively TRBD2 (6 bases). This CDR3 is 15 amino acids long. V was shortened by 1 base and J by 5 bases, with 14 bases between the two germline ends. The germline CDR1 and CDR2 sequences are SGHVS and FQNEAQ. The whole variable domain, filled in from reference TRBV7-8 and TRBJ2-5, reads GAGVSQSPRYKVAKRGQDVALRCDPISGHVSLFWYQQALGQGPEFLTYFQNEAQLDKSGLPSDRFFAERPEGSVSTLKIQRTQQEDSAVYLCASSLGERVGETQYFGPGTRLLVL.

The rearrangement uses TRBV11-2 and TRBJ2-6; possibly TRBD1 for D (6 bases). Germline V gene data show CDR1 as SGHAT and CDR2 as FQNNGV. The CDR3 is 18 amino acids. Trimming cost V 1 base and J 2 bases, with 15 bases left between them. CDR3 bases: TGTGCCAGCAGCTTAGGAGCAGGGGTGCGGGCTGGGGCCAACGTCCTGACTTTC. It translates to CASSLGAGVRAGANVLTF.

This rearrangement joins TRBV27 to TRBJ2-7, with TRBD1 as a possible D gene (5 bases). V lost 0 bases and J lost 6, with 12 bases in between. Germline CDR1 MNHEY, CDR2 SMNVEV (reference sequence). The CDR3 totals 14 residues. In DNA form, the CDR3 reads TGTGCCAGCAGTTTATCATATGGGGCAGGCGAGCAGTACTTC. It codes for CASSLSYGAGEQYF.

The rearrangement uses TRBV7-6 and TRBJ2-3; 8 nucleotides agree with TRBD1. The J segment lost 4 bases and the V segment lost 1 base, leaving 10 bases of the junction unmatched. CDR3 size: 17 residues. Germline lookup yields CDR1 SGHVS and CDR2 FNYEAQ. In DNA, the CDR3 is TGTGCCAGCAGCTTAGGTAGCAGGGGGCTTCTTGCAGATACGCAGTATTTT. Its protein is CASSLGSRGLLADTQYF. Using reference TRBV7-6 and TRBJ2-3 for the parts outside the CDR3, the full variable domain is GAGVSQSPRYKVTKRGQDVALRCDPISGHVSLYWYRQALGQGPEFLTYFNYEAQQDKSGLPNDRFSAERPEGSISTLTIQRTEQRDSAMYRCASSLGSRGLLADTQYFGPGTRLTVL.

J is TRBJ2-1 and V is TRBV4-1; TRBD2 matches at 9 bases. Germline CDR1 reads MGHRA; CDR2 reads YSYEKL. The V gene end was trimmed by 0 bases and the J gene end by 7 bases; junction bases not matched to a gene: 4. The CDR3 is made up of 15 amino acids. The CDR3 spells CASSQDSGGWNEQFF. The DNA of the CDR3 is TGCGCCAGCAGCCAAGATAGCGGGGGTTGGAATGAGCAGTTCTTC.

The chain joins TRBV28 to TRBJ1-2; D not resolved. This CDR3 has 14 residues. Germline V gene data show CDR1 as MDHEN and CDR2 as SYDVKM. Trimming removed 7 bases from V and 4 bases from J, with 16 bases in between. The CDR3 region has the DNA TGTGCCAGCATCCTCCCGGGGAAACCCTATGGCTACACCTTC. It yields the protein CASILPGKPYGYTF.

This sequence joins TRBV7-2 and TRBJ2-3; a possible D gene is TRBD2 (6 bases). Germline assignment: CDR1 SGHTA and CDR2 FQGNSA. Between the trimmed V and J ends, which lost 4 bases and 6 bases, there was a span of 11 bases. The CDR3 spans 13 residues. The CDR3 DNA follows: TGTGCCAGCAGCTACAGTCGGGGGGATACGCAGTATTTT. It yields the protein CASSYSRGDTQYF.

The chain joins TRBV18 to TRBJ1-5; 9 nucleotides agree with TRBD1. The CDR3 is 15 amino acids. Trimming cost V 4 bases and J 5 bases; bases outside gene matches: 6. Germline CDR1 reads KGHSH; CDR2 reads LQKENI. CDR3 region: CASSRETGGYQPQHF. The CDR3 bases are TGTGCCAGCTCACGGGAGACAGGGGGATATCAGCCCCAGCATTTT.

J is TRBJ1-6 and V is TRBV28; no definite D call. CDR3 length: 15 residues. The ends were cut back, 5 bases at V and 7 bases at J, with 15 bases in the middle. CDR1 MDHEN and CDR2 SYDVKM come from the germline V gene. The CDR3 DNA follows: TGTGCCAGCAGTCCCCCGCGTGGCGGAAATTCACCCCTCCACTTT. Translated: CASSPPRGGNSPLHF.